A single sample is the source of the 3 T cell receptor beta chains below, sequenced in a study of early T cells in non-severe SARS-CoV-2 infection. TCRdb reprocessed the 5' RACE reads via MiXCR and lists one record per CDR3 protein. The sample shows some 80,000 distinct CDR3 sequences, around 9.3% of them seen only once. The specimen was whole blood, collected at baseline. The receptors shown here come from an adult who was a healthcare worker with PCR-confirmed SARS-CoV-2 infection or an uninfected control (not recorded which).

This clonotype was counted a few times. The chain has TRBV5-1 and TRBJ2-6; D perhaps matches TRBD1 (5 bases). Trimming left V 1 base short and J 0 bases short, with 5 bases between. Germline values: CDR1 SGHRS, CDR2 YFSETQ. There are 15 residues in the CDR3. In DNA form, the CDR3 reads TGCGCCAGCAGCTTGCAGGGCTCTGGGGCCAACGTCCTGACTTTC. Translated, it gives CASSLQGSGANVLTF.

This clonotype was counted between two and nine times. This chain links TRBV2 with TRBJ2-1, with unresolved D. Per the germline V gene, CDR1 is SNHLY and CDR2 is FYNNEI. The CDR3 loop spans 13 amino acids. Trimming took off 7 bases at V and 13 bases at J, with 20 bases between the two ends. CDR3 DNA: TGTGCCAGCACTACTGGACGGCTCCCCAACCAGTTCTTC. Protein sequence: CASTTGRLPNQFF.

This chain joins TRBV30 and TRBJ1-6; no reliable D call. CDR1 is GTSNPN, CDR2 SVGIG, per germline (reference sequence). CDR3 length: 14 residues. Trimming took 0 bases from V and 8 from J, leaving 11 bases between them. As DNA, the CDR3 is TGTGCCTGGAGTGTGACCTACAGCGATTCACCCCTCCACTTT. Its protein product is CAWSVTYSDSPLHF. Using reference TRBV30 and TRBJ1-6 for the parts outside the CDR3, the full variable domain is SQTIHQWPATLVQPVGSPLSLECTVEGTSNPNLYWYRQAAGRGLQLLFYSVGIGQISSEVPQNLSASRPQDRQFILSSKKLLLSDSGFYLCAWSVTYSDSPLHFGNGTRLTVT.